The text below deals with one T cell receptor (beta chain). Its specificity is unknown. This record comes from a study of Ad26.COV2.S vaccination and SARS-CoV-2 variants. The repertoire was sequenced with immunoSEQ multiplex PCR; TCRdb's copy has only in-frame clones and lacks some. This sample has over 110,000 clones, with about nine tenths found just once. Points from the study as a whole: Those who received vaccine or placebo ended up with similar non-spike TCR breadth.

This clonotype was sampled from a human donor who had recovered from COVID-19. The sequencing here drew on peripheral blood, taken after recovery from COVID-19.

CDR3 region: CASSGLVGTFQETQYF. CDR3 bases: TGCGCCAGCAGCGGTTTGGTGGGGACCTTCCAAGAGACCCAGTACTTC. The chain links TRBV5-1 to TRBJ2-5; possibly TRBD1 or TRBD2 for D (5 bases each). V was cut by 4 bases and J by 1 base, with 17 bases left in between. This CDR3 spans 16 amino acids. The germline V gene has CDR1 SGHRS and CDR2 YFSETQ.